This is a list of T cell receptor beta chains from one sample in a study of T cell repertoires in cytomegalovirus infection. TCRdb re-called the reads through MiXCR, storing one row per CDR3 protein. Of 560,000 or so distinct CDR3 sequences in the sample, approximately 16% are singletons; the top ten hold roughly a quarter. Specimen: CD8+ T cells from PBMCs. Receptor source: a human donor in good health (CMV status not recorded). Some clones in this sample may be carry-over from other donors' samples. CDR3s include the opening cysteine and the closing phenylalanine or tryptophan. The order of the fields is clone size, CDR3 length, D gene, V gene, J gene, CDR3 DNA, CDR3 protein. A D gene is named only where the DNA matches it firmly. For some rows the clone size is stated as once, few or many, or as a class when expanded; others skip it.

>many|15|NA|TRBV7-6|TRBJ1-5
TGTGCCAGCAGCTTAACCAGGGACCGAGGGCAGCCCCAGCATTTT
CASSLTRDRGQPQHF
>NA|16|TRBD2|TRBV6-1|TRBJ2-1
TGTGCCAGCAGAAGGCTGGGACTAGCGGGAGGAAATGAGCAGTTCTTC
CASRRLGLAGGNEQFF
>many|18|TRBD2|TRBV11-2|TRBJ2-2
TGTGCCAGCAGCTTCCCTCGAACTAGCGGGGGGAACACCGGGGAGCTGTTTTTT
CASSFPRTSGGNTGELFF
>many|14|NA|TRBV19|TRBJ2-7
TGTGCCAGTAGTATTGTGGCCAATACATACGAGCAGTACTTC
CASSIVANTYEQYF
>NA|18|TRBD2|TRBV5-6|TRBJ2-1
TGTGCCAGCACCTTCCCACACCGAGCGGGAGGGACCTACAATGAGCAGTTCTTC
CASTFPHRAGGTYNEQFF
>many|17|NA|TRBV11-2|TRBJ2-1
TGTGCCAGCAGCTTACCCACCGCGGGTAGCTCCTACAATGAGCAGTTCTTC
CASSLPTAGSSYNEQFF
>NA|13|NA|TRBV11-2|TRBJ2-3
TGTGCCAGCAGAGGACAGCGGACAGATACGCAGTATTTT
CASRGQRTDTQYF
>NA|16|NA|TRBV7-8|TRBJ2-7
TGTGCCAGCAGCTTAGGGGGGGGGGGGGCCATCGGCGAGCAGTACTTC
CASSLGGGGAIGEQYF
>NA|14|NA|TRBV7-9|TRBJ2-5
TGTGCCAGCAGCTTGGACAGTCCTAGGGAGACCCAGTACTTC
CASSLDSPRETQYF
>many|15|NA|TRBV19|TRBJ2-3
TGTGCCAGTAGTCATAACACAGAGAGCACAGATACGCAGTATTTT
CASSHNTESTDTQYF
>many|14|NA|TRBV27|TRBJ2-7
TGTGCCAGCAGTCAGTCCCGGGGAAGCTACGAGCAGTACTTC
CASSQSRGSYEQYF
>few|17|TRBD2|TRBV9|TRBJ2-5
TGTGCCAGCAGGCGGACCGGGACTAGCGGGAGGGAAGAGACCCAGTACTTC
CASRRTGTSGREETQYF
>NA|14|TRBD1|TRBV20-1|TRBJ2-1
TGCAGTGCTAGAGACTGGACAGGGCTTAATGAGCAGTTCTTC
CSARDWTGLNEQFF
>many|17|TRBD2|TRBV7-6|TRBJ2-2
TGTGCCAGCAGCCTAAAGCGGCGGGGGACCAACACCGGGGAGCTGTTTTTT
CASSLKRRGTNTGELFF
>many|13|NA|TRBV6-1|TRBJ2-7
TGTGCCAGCAGTGAAGGACGGACCTACGAGCAGTACTTC
CASSEGRTYEQYF
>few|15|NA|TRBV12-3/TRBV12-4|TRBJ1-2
TGTGCCAGCAGTTTATACAGGGCGGATTGGTATGGCTACACCTTC
CASSLYRADWYGYTF
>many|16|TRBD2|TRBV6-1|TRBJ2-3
TGTGCCAGCAGTGAAGCGCTAGCGGGGGGCACAGATACGCAGTATTTT
CASSEALAGGTDTQYF
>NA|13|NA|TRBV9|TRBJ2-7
TGTGCCAGCAGCCAAACGCCCTCCTACGAGCAGTACTTC
CASSQTPSYEQYF
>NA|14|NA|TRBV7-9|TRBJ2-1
TGTGCCAGCCGAGGGACCGCGGCAAAAAATGAGCAGTTCTTC
CASRGTAAKNEQFF
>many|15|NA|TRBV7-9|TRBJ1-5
TGTGCCAGCAGCTCCTCGGGGCAGGGCGGCCAGCCCCAGCATTTT
CASSSSGQGGQPQHF
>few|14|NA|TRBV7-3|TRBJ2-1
TGTGCCTTGCGGGCCTGGGCTTCCTACAATGAGCAGTTCTTC
CALRAWASYNEQFF
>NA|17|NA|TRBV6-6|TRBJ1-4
TGTGCCAGCAGTTACTCGATAGGCGAGTCCTACAGCGAAAAACTGTTTTTT
CASSYSIGESYSEKLFF
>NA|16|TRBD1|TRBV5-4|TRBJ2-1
TGTGCCAGCAGCTTGTCGAGACAGGGGGCTGGTAATGAGCAGTTCTTC
CASSLSRQGAGNEQFF
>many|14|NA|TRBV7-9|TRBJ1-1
TGTGCCAGCAGAAGCCCGGTCTCGGGGACTGAAGCTTTCTTT
CASRSPVSGTEAFF
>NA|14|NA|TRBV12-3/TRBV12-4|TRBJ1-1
TGTGCCAGCAGTTCCGGGACAAAGGGCACTGAAGCTTTCTTT
CASSSGTKGTEAFF
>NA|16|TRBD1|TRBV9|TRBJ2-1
TGTGCCAGCAGCGCCTTCCCAGGGGGCTCCTACAATGAGCAGTTCTTC
CASSAFPGGSYNEQFF
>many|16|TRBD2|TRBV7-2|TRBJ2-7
TGTGCCAGCAGCTCGGGGGGACTAGCGGGTCCCTACGAGCAGTACTTC
CASSSGGLAGPYEQYF
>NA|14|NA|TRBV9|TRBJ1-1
TGTGCCAGCCGCGGGGGGGGGCCGGGCACTGAAGCTTTCTTT
CASRGGGPGTEAFF
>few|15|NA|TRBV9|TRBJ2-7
TGTGCCAGCAGCGTAGCTTACAACCCTTTGGGAGAGCAGTACTTC
CASSVAYNPLGEQYF
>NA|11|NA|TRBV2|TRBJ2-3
TGTGCCACTAGACGGCTCGATACGCAGTATTTT
CATRRLDTQYF
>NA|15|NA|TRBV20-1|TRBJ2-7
TGCAGTGCTAGAGTTCTGGACGGGACGACCTACGAGCAGTACTTC
CSARVLDGTTYEQYF
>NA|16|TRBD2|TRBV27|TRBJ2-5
TGTGCCAGCAGTCCCCTGACTAGCGGGGGTGAAGAGACCCAGTACTTC
CASSPLTSGGEETQYF
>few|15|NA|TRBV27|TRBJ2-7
TGTGCCAGCAGTCCACCGGGACGGAACCCCTACGAGCAGTACTTC
CASSPPGRNPYEQYF
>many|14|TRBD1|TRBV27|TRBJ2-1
TGTGCCAGCAGTCCACAGGGGGTCCACAATGAGCAGTTCTTC
CASSPQGVHNEQFF
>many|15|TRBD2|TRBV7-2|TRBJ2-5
TGTGCCAGCAGCTTTAGCGGGGGACTCGGGGAGACCCAGTACTTC
CASSFSGGLGETQYF
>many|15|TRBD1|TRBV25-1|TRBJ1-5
TGTGCCAGCAGTGCCTCCACAGGGGGGAATCAGCCCCAGCATTTT
CASSASTGGNQPQHF
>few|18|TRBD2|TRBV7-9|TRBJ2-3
TGTGCCAGCAGCTCGACACTAGCGGGAGGGCCGGGCACAGATACGCAGTATTTT
CASSSTLAGGPGTDTQYF
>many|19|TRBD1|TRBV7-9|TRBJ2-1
TGTGCCAGCAGCTTACTCCGGGACAGGTTCCCCAACTCCTACAATGAGCAGTTCTTC
CASSLLRDRFPNSYNEQFF
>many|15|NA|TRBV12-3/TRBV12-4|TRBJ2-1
TGTGCCAGCAGTTTATTCGGGGGTAGCTACAATGAGCAGTTCTTC
CASSLFGGSYNEQFF
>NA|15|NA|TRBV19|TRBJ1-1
TGTGCCAGTAGTATACCCTACAGGTCGAGGACTGAAGCTTTCTTT
CASSIPYRSRTEAFF
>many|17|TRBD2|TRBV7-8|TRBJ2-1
TGTGCCAGCAGCCCGGGACTAGCGGGAGGGCAGTACAATGAGCAGTTCTTC
CASSPGLAGGQYNEQFF
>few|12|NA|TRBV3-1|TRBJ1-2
TGTGCCAGCAGCCAAGATGGCAGCAGCTACACCTTC
CASSQDGSSYTF
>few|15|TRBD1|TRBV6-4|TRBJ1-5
TGTGCCAGCAGTGACCCTGACAGGGCGGGACAGCCCCAGCATTTT
CASSDPDRAGQPQHF
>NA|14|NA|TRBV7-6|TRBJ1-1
TGTGCCAGCATCAAAGTATTAGGTAACACTGAAGCTTTCTTT
CASIKVLGNTEAFF
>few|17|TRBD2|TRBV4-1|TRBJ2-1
TGCGCCAGCAGCCAAGCGATCCTAGCGGACGTGAACAATGAGCAGTTCTTC
CASSQAILADVNNEQFF
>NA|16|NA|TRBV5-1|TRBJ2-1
TGCGCCAGCAGCTTGGGGGACGATAGCTCCTACAATGAGCAGTTCTTC
CASSLGDDSSYNEQFF
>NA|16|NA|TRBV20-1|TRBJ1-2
TGCAGTGCTAGAGGAAGGATAGGCAGGAATAACTATGGCTACACCTTC
CSARGRIGRNNYGYTF
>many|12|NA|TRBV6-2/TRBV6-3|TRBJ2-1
TGTGCCAGCAGTTACTCAGGGAGTGAGCAGTTCTTC
CASSYSGSEQFF
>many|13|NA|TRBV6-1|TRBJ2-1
TGTGCCACCGCGTGGACAGCCAACAATGAGCAGTTCTTC
CATAWTANNEQFF
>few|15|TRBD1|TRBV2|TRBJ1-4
TGTGCCAGCAGGGACAGGGGGACAACTAATGAAAAACTGTTTTTT
CASRDRGTTNEKLFF
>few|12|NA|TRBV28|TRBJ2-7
TGTGCCAGCAGTTTATATGGGAGCGAGCAGTACTTC
CASSLYGSEQYF
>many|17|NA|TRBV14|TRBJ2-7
TGTGCCAGCAGCCCCGCGGGGGGGGGACAGGGGATCTACGAGCAGTACTTC
CASSPAGGGQGIYEQYF
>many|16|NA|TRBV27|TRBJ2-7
TGTGCCAGCAGTTTTTCGGCCGGACCAAGCTCCTACGAGCAGTACTTC
CASSFSAGPSSYEQYF